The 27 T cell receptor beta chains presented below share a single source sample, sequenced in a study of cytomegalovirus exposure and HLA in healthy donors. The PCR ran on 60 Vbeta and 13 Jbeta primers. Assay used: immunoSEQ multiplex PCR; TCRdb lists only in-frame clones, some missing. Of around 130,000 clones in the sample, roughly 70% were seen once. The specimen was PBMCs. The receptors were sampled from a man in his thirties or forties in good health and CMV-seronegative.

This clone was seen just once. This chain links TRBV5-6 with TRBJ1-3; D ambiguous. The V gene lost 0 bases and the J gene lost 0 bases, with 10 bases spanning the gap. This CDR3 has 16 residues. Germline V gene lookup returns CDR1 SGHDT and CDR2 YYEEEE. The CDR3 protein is CASSLERLSSGNTIYF. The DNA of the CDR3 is TGTGCCAGCAGCTTGGAGCGACTGAGCTCTGGAAACACCATATATTTT.

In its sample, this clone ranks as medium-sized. DNA of the CDR3: TGTGCCAGCAGTGAAGCGCCAGGGGGCAATTCACCCCTCCACTTT. Translating gives CASSEAPGGNSPLHF. The chain couples TRBV6-1 to TRBJ1-6; 8 nucleotides line up with TRBD1. CDR1 and CDR2 (germline): MNHNS, SASEGT. The CDR3 length is 15 residues. V gave up 0 bases and J gave up 7 bases; unmatched junction bases: 2.

The CDR3 sequence is CASSIDPGVKAFF. The CDR3 DNA reads TGTGCCAGTAGTATAGATCCGGGGGTGAAGGCTTTCTTT. The chain couples TRBV19 to TRBJ1-1, with D possibly being TRBD1 (5 bases). The CDR3 runs 13 residues. Trimming left V 0 bases short and J 11 bases short, with 13 bases between. In germline, CDR1 is LNHDA, CDR2 SQIVND (reference sequence).

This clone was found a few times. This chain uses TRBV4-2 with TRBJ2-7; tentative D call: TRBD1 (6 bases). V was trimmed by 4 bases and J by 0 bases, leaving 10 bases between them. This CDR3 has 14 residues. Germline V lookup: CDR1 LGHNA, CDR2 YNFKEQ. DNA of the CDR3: TGTGCCAGCAGCCCGAACAGGGACTCCTACGAGCAGTACTTC. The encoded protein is CASSPNRDSYEQYF.

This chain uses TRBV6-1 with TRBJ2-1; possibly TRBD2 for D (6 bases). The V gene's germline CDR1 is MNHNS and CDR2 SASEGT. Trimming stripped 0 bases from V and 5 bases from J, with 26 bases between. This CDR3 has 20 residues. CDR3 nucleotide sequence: TGTGCCAGCAGTGAAGCGGGTGGGGAGACGGGAGAGTCGGGGCACAATGAGCAGTTCTTC. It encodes CASSEAGGETGESGHNEQFF.

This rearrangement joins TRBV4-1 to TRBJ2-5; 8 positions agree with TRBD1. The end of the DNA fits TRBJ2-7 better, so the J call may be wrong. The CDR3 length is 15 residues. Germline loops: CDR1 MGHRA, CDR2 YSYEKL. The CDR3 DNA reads TGCGCCAGCAGCCAGAGGACAGGGCCATCCTACGAGCAGTACTTC. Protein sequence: CASSQRTGPSYEQYF.

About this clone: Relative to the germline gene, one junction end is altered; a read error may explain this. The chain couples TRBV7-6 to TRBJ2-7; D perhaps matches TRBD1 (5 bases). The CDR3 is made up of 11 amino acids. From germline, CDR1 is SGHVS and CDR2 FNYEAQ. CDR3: CNRWSPYEQYF. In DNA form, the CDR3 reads TGCAACAGGTGGTCACCTTACGAGCAGTACTTC.

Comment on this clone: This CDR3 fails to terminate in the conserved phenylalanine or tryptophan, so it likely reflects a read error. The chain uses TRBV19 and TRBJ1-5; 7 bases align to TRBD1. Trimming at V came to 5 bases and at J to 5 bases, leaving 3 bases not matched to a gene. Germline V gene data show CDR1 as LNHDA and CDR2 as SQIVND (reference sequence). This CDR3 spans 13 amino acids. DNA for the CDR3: TGTGCCAGTAGTGTCGACAGGGATCAGCCCCAGCATGTT. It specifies CASSVDRDQPQHV.

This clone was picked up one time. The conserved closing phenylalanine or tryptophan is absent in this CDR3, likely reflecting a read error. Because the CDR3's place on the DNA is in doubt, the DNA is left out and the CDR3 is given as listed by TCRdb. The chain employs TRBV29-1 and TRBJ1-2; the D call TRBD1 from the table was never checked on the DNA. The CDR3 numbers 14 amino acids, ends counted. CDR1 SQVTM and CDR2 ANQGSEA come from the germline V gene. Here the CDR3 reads CSVVGRGRNYGYTV.

In DNA, the CDR3 is TGCGCCAGCAGCAGGACTAGCGGACCCTACAATGAGCAGTTCTTC. This codes for CASSRTSGPYNEQFF. V is TRBV5-1 and J is TRBJ2-1, with 10 nucleotides matching TRBD2. V lost 4 bases and J lost 2; bases outside the gene matches: 3. The CDR3 spans 15 residues. Germline CDR1 and CDR2: SGHRS and YFSETQ. The full variable domain, in which reference TRBV5-1 and TRBJ2-1 provide the parts outside the CDR3, is KAGVTQTPRYLIKTRGQQVTLSCSPISGHRSVSWYQQTPGQGLQFLFEYFSETQRNKGNFPGRFSGRQFSNSRSEMNVSTLELGDSALYLCASSRTSGPYNEQFFGPGTRLTVL.

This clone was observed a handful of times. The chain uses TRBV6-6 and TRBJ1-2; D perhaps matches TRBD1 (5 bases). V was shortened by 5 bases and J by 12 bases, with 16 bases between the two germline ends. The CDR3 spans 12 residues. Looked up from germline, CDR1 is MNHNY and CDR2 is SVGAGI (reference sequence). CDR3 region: CASSQQDYDHTF. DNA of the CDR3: TGTGCCAGCAGTCAACAGGATTATGACCACACCTTC.

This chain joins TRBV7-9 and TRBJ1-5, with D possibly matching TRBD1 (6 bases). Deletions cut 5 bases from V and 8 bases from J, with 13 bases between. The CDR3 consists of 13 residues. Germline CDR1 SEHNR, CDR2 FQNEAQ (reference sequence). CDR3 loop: CASSRQDREPQHF. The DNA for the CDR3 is TGTGCCAGCAGCCGACAGGATCGGGAGCCCCAGCATTTT. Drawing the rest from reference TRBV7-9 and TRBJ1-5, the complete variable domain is DTGVSQNPRHKITKRGQNVTFRCDPISEHNRLYWYRQTLGQGPEFLTYFQNEAQLEKSRLLSDRFSAERPKGSFSTLEIQRTEQGDSAMYLCASSRQDREPQHFGDGTRLSIL.

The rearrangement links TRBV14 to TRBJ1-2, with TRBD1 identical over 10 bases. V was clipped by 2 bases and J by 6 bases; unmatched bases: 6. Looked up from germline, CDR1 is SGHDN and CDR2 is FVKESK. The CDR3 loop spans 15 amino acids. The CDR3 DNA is TGTGCCAGCAGCCAATGGACCGGGACAGGGGATGGCTACACCTTC. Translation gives CASSQWTGTGDGYTF.

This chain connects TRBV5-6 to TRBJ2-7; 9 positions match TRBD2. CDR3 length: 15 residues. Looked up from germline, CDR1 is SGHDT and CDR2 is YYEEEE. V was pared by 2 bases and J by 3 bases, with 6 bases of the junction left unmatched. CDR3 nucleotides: TGTGCCAGCAGCTTCCTGACTAGCGGTTACTACGAGCAGTACTTC. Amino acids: CASSFLTSGYYEQYF.

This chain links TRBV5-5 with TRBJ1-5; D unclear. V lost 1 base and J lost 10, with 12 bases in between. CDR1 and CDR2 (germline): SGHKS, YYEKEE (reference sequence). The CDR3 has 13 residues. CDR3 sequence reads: CASSLLTVEPQHF. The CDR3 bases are TGTGCCAGCAGCTTGTTGACTGTGGAACCCCAGCATTTT.

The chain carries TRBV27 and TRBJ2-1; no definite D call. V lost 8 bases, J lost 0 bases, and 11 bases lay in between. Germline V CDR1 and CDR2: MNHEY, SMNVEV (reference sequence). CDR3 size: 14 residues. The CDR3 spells CASAKLLSYNEQFF. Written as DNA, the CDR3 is TGTGCCAGCGCCAAGCTTCTCTCCTACAATGAGCAGTTCTTC.

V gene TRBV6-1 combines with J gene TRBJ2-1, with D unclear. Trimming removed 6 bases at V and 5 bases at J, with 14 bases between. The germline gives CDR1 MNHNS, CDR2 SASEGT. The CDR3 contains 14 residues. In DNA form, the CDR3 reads TGTGCCAGCAGCACAGTTAACCTCGACAATGAGCAGTTCTTC. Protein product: CASSTVNLDNEQFF.

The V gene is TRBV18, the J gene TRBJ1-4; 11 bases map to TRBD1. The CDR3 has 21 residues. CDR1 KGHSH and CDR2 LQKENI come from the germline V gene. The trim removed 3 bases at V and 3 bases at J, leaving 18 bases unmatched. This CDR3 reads CASSPPSPGQGGWTPNEKLFF. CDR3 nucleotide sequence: TGTGCCAGCTCACCCCCCTCACCGGGACAGGGGGGATGGACGCCTAATGAAAAACTGTTTTTT.

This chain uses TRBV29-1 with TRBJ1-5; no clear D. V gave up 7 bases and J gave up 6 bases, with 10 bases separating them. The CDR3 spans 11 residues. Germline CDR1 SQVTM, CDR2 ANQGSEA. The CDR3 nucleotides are TGCAGCGCGAACGGTGCTCAGCCCCAGCATTTT. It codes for CSANGAQPQHF.

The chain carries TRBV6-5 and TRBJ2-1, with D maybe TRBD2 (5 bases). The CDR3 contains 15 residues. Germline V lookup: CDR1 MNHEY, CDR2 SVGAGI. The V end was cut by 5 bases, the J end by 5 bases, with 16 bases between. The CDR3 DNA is TGTGCCAGCAGTGGGAGCCCCGGACTGAACAATGAGCAGTTCTTC. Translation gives CASSGSPGLNNEQFF.

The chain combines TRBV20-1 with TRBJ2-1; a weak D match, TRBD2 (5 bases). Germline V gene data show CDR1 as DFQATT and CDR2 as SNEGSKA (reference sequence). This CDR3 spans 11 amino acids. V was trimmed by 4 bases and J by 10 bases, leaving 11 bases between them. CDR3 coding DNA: TGCAGTGCTACCGCGGGTATAGAGCAGTTCTTC. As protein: CSATAGIEQFF.

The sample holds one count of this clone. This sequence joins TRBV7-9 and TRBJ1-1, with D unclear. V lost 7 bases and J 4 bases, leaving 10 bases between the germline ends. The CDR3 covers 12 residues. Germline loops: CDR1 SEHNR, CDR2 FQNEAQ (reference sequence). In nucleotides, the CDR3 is TGTGCCAGCACCGTAGATCTCACTGAAGCTTTCTTT. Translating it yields CASTVDLTEAFF. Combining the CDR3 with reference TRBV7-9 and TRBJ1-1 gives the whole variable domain DTGVSQNPRHKITKRGQNVTFRCDPISEHNRLYWYRQTLGQGPEFLTYFQNEAQLEKSRLLSDRFSAERPKGSFSTLEIQRTEQGDSAMYLCASTVDLTEAFFGQGTRLTVV.

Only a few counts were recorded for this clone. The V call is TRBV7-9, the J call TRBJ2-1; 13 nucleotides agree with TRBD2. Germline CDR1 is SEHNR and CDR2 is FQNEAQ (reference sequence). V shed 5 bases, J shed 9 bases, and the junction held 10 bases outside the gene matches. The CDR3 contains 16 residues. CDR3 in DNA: TGTGCCAGCAGCGGTGGACTAGCGGGAGTTCATCCTGAGCAGTTCTTC. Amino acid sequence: CASSGGLAGVHPEQFF.

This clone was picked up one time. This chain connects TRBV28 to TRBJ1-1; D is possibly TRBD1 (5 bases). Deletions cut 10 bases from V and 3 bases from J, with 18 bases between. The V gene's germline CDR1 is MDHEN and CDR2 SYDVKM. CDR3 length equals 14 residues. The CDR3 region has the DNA TGTGCCACCATTAGCGGGGCGCGGTACACTGAAGCTTTCTTT. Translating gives CATISGARYTEAFF.

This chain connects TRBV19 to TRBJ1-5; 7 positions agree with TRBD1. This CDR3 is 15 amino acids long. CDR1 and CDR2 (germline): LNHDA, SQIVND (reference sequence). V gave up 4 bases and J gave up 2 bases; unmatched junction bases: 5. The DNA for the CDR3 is TGTGCCAGTAGTACAACAGGGGATGGCAATCAGCCCCAGCATTTT. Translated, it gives CASSTTGDGNQPQHF. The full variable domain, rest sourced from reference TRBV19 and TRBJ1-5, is DGGITQSPKYLFRKEGQNVTLSCEQNLNHDAMYWYRQDPGQGLRLIYYSQIVNDFQKGDIAEGYSVSREKKESFPLTVTSAQKNPTAFYLCASSTTGDGNQPQHFGDGTRLSIL.

CDR3 in DNA: TGTGCCAGCAGTTCCCCCGACGGGGGGGTGAATGGCTACACCTTC. Amino acids: CASSSPDGGVNGYTF. The chain combines TRBV27 with TRBJ1-2; the D gene is possibly TRBD1 (5 bases). CDR3 length equals 15 residues. V was clipped by 4 bases and J by 6 bases, with 18 bases between them. Germline-derived CDR1 and CDR2 are MNHEY and SMNVEV (reference sequence).

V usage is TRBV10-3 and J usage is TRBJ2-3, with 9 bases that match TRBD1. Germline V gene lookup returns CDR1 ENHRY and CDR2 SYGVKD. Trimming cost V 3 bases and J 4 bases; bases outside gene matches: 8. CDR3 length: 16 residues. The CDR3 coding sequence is TGTGCCATCAGTGACGGGACAGGGTCAAGCCCAGATACGCAGTATTTT. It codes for CAISDGTGSSPDTQYF.